Following are 8 T cell receptor beta chains from one sample sequenced in a study of shared clonotypes between healthy human individuals. Sequencing was performed with immunoSEQ multiplex PCR; in TCRdb, only in-frame clones are kept and a portion is missing. This sample has 400,000 to 500,000 clones; 76% occur once, and the top ten carry approximately 13%. Source material: PBMCs. Receptor source: a woman aged 40 to 50 in good health. Some clones in this sample may be carry-over from other donors' samples.

The chain carries TRBV5-8 and TRBJ2-7, with D possibly TRBD1 on 6 matching bases. The germline CDR1 and CDR2 sequences are SGHTS and YDEGEE. With 1 base removed from V and 2 bases from J, the gap between germline ends came to 13 bases. The CDR3 sequence is 15 residues long. CDR3 DNA: TGTGCCAGCAGCTTGCACAGGGTAAAAACCTACGAGCAGTACTTC. Its protein is CASSLHRVKTYEQYF.

This clone was counted once. The V gene is TRBV5-1, the J gene TRBJ2-2, with 8 bases lining up with TRBD1. V gave up 0 bases and J gave up 3 bases; unmatched junction bases: 19. The germline gives CDR1 SGHRS, CDR2 YFSETQ. This CDR3 contains 21 residues. The CDR3 DNA is TGCGCCAGCAGCTTGGCCGGTTTTGGCTGGGGACAGGCCCTCGACACCGGGGAGCTGTTTTTT. It yields the protein CASSLAGFGWGQALDTGELFF.

This clone was seen just once. This chain uses TRBV7-3 with TRBJ1-5, with D unclear. The CDR3 spans 12 residues. Looked up from germline, CDR1 is SGHTA and CDR2 is FQGTGA. With 3 bases removed from V and 9 bases from J, the gap between germline ends came to 9 bases. Written as DNA, the CDR3 is TGTGCCAGCAGCTTGGCTAAAGGGCCCCAGCATTTT. Translation: CASSLAKGPQHF.

The V call is TRBV19, the J call TRBJ2-7; 8 nucleotides align to TRBD2. The CDR3 has 15 amino acids. The J segment lost 0 bases and the V segment lost 2 bases, leaving 3 bases of the junction unmatched. CDR1 and CDR2 from the germline V gene are LNHDA and SQIVND (reference sequence). The CDR3 protein is CASSILAGSSYEQYF. The CDR3 nucleotides are TGTGCCAGTAGTATACTAGCGGGCAGCTCCTACGAGCAGTACTTC.

This rearrangement joins TRBV28 to TRBJ2-3; a possible D gene is TRBD1 (6 bases). The length of the CDR3 is 13 residues. From germline, CDR1 is MDHEN and CDR2 SYDVKM. Trimming left V 4 bases short and J 6 bases short, with 11 bases between. CDR3 in DNA: TGTGCCAGCAGTTCAACAGGGTTGGATACGCAGTATTTT. It encodes CASSSTGLDTQYF.

The chain uses TRBV5-6 and TRBJ2-1, with 8 bases identical to TRBD1. With V trimmed by 0 bases and J by 1 base, 6 bases remained unmatched. Germline V gene lookup returns CDR1 SGHDT and CDR2 YYEEEE. The CDR3 is made up of 17 amino acids. The CDR3 DNA reads as TGTGCCAGCAGCTTGGACAGGACAGGGTATTCCTACAATGAGCAGTTCTTC. This gives the protein CASSLDRTGYSYNEQFF.

The CDR3 bases are TGTGCCTGGAAACTAGCGGGAGATCTACTACTAGGCAATGAGCAGTTCTTC. It specifies CAWKLAGDLLLGNEQFF. The rearrangement links TRBV30 to TRBJ2-1; 11 bases agree with TRBD2. CDR3 length: 17 residues. V shed 4 bases and J 6 bases; nucleotides not matched to a gene: 14. Germline V gene data show CDR1 as GTSNPN and CDR2 as SVGIG (reference sequence).

The chain couples TRBV18 to TRBJ2-1; 7 bases match TRBD2. This CDR3 is 16 amino acids long. Germline CDR1 KGHSH, CDR2 LQKENI. J gave up 4 bases and V 1 base, and 7 bases lay outside the gene matches. The CDR3 sequence: CASSPLRAGDYNEQFF. The CDR3 DNA follows: TGTGCCAGCTCACCACTCCGGGCGGGAGATTACAATGAGCAGTTCTTC.